The 21 T cell receptor beta chains below all came from one sample that was sequenced in a study of shared clonotypes between healthy human individuals. Data came from immunoSEQ multiplex PCR; TCRdb stores just in-frame clones and leaves some out. The sample carries about 2 million clones, about 95% recorded once. Naivety among CD8 cells was defined by CD45RO negativity and positive CCR7 selection, thereby excluding terminally differentiated effector memory CD45RA+ cells. Material: naive CD8+ T cells sorted from blood. All receptors derive from a man younger than 35 in good health.

The chain recombines TRBV5-6 with TRBJ1-5; D not certain. The V and J ends lost 1 base and 3 bases respectively, with 11 bases between them. This CDR3 is built from 15 residues. Germline CDR1 reads SGHDT; CDR2 reads YYEEEE. In DNA form, the CDR3 reads TGTGCCAGCAGCTTGTATGACGGAGCCAATCAGCCCCAGCATTTT. Amino acid sequence: CASSLYDGANQPQHF.

This chain links TRBV27 with TRBJ1-6; TRBD1 matches at 7 bases. Looked up from germline, CDR1 is MNHEY and CDR2 is SMNVEV (reference sequence). This CDR3 is built from 16 residues. Trimming at V came to 5 bases and at J to 3 bases, leaving 7 bases not matched to a gene. The CDR3, as DNA: TGTGCCAGCAGTCCGGGGGGACAGCTCTATAATTCACCCCTCCACTTT. This translates into CASSPGGQLYNSPLHF.

The rearrangement uses TRBV4-1 and TRBJ2-1; 13 bases match TRBD2. Per the germline V gene, CDR1 is MGHRA and CDR2 is YSYEKL. There are 19 residues in the CDR3. The V gene end was trimmed by 3 bases and the J gene end by 3 bases; junction bases not matched to a gene: 11. This CDR3 reads CASSHPTSGGASLYNEQFF. The CDR3 coding sequence is TGCGCCAGCAGCCACCCTACTAGCGGGGGGGCCAGTCTCTACAATGAGCAGTTCTTC.

The chain joins TRBV19 to TRBJ2-2, with TRBD1 matching 9 bases. J gave up 7 bases and V 5 bases, and 8 bases lay outside the gene matches. Germline lookup yields CDR1 LNHDA and CDR2 SQIVND (reference sequence). CDR3 length equals 15 residues. The CDR3 DNA is TGTGCCAGTAGTCCCTGGACAGGGGTGGGCGGGGAGCTGTTTTTT. Translating it yields CASSPWTGVGGELFF. The full variable domain, its missing parts supplied by reference TRBV19 and TRBJ2-2, is DGGITQSPKYLFRKEGQNVTLSCEQNLNHDAMYWYRQDPGQGLRLIYYSQIVNDFQKGDIAEGYSVSREKKESFPLTVTSAQKNPTAFYLCASSPWTGVGGELFFGEGSRLTVL.

This chain joins TRBV29-1 and TRBJ2-7; tentatively, D is TRBD1 (5 bases). The V and J ends lost 3 bases and 5 bases respectively, with 14 bases between them. The germline gives CDR1 SQVTM, CDR2 ANQGSEA. This CDR3 has 13 amino acids. CDR3 residues: CSVEPKGPHEQYF. In DNA, the CDR3 is TGCAGCGTTGAGCCGAAGGGGCCCCACGAGCAGTACTTC.

This chain connects TRBV30 to TRBJ1-1; D remains ambiguous. In germline, CDR1 is GTSNPN, CDR2 SVGIG (reference sequence). The CDR3 spans 15 residues. Trimming pared 5 bases from V and 0 bases from J, leaving 16 bases between. The CDR3 here is CAWPRTEKLNTEAFF. The CDR3, as DNA: TGTGCCTGGCCCAGGACGGAGAAATTGAACACTGAAGCTTTCTTT.

J is TRBJ2-7 and V is TRBV6-5, with a tentative D call TRBD2 (6 bases). Germline CDR1 and CDR2: MNHEY and SVGAGI. Deletions cut 10 bases from V and 0 bases from J, with 16 bases between. The CDR3 length is 14 residues. DNA of the CDR3: TGTGCCATTGGGGACTCACCTAGCTCCTACGAGCAGTACTTC. It encodes CAIGDSPSSYEQYF.

This chain connects TRBV7-9 to TRBJ1-5, with TRBD1 matching over 7 bases. The CDR3 is 14 amino acids. The J segment lost 8 bases and the V segment lost 1 base, leaving 5 bases of the junction unmatched. Germline assignment: CDR1 SEHNR and CDR2 FQNEAQ (reference sequence). The CDR3 region has the DNA TGTGCCAGCAGCTTAGGACAGGGCTTAGAGCCCCAGCATTTT. Protein product: CASSLGQGLEPQHF.

J is TRBJ1-5 and V is TRBV7-6, with 11 bases aligning to TRBD1. Germline CDR1 and CDR2: SGHVS and FNYEAQ. Losses at the gene ends were 1 base for V and 5 bases for J; bases not matched to a gene: 13. There are 19 residues in the CDR3. The DNA of the CDR3 is TGTGCCAGCAGCTTAGGGTACCGGGACAGGGGGAATTGCTATCAGCCCCAGCATTTT. This encodes CASSLGYRDRGNCYQPQHF. The full variable domain, its missing parts supplied by reference TRBV7-6 and TRBJ1-5, is GAGVSQSPRYKVTKRGQDVALRCDPISGHVSLYWYRQALGQGPEFLTYFNYEAQQDKSGLPNDRFSAERPEGSISTLTIQRTEQRDSAMYRCASSLGYRDRGNCYQPQHFGDGTRLSIL.

CDR3 region: CASSLAGTTTDTQYF. The DNA of the CDR3 is TGTGCCAGCAGCTTAGCCGGGACAACCACAGATACGCAGTATTTT. V and J are TRBV7-6 and TRBJ2-3, with a tentative D call TRBD1 (6 bases). This CDR3 has 15 residues. Deletions cut 0 bases from V and 2 bases from J, with 9 bases between. Germline V gives CDR1 SGHVS, CDR2 FNYEAQ.

The genes are TRBV2 and TRBJ2-7; a weak D match, TRBD2 (5 bases). This CDR3 has 15 amino acids. Germline-derived CDR1 and CDR2 are SNHLY and FYNNEI. The germline V and J ends were trimmed by 7 bases and 4 bases, with 20 bases remaining between them. CDR3 nucleotide sequence: TGTGCCAGCACCCGGACGGAGGCTCTAACGTACGAGCAGTACTTC. Translating it yields CASTRTEALTYEQYF. The full variable domain, completed using reference TRBV2 and TRBJ2-7, is EPEVTQTPSHQVTQMGQEVILRCVPISNHLYFYWYRQILGQKVEFLVSFYNNEISEKSEIFDDQFSVERPDGSNFTLKIRSTKLEDSAMYFCASTRTEALTYEQYFGPGTRLTVT.

This clone has a single count. J is TRBJ1-3 and V is TRBV10-2; no reliable D call. Germline loops: CDR1 WSHSY, CDR2 SAAADI. This CDR3 contains 15 residues. V lost 6 bases and J lost 0, with 12 bases in between. The CDR3 is CASSWTSSSGNTIYF. The CDR3 DNA is TGCGCCAGCAGCTGGACCTCGAGCTCTGGAAACACCATATATTTT.

This sequence joins TRBV6-5 and TRBJ2-7; D possibly corresponds to TRBD2 (6 bases). The V end was cut by 5 bases, the J end by 6 bases, with 17 bases between. Germline V gives CDR1 MNHEY, CDR2 SVGAGI. CDR3 length equals 14 residues. The CDR3 DNA is TGTGCCAGCAGTCCCACAGGTGAAGCGGGCGAGCAGTACTTC. Its translation is CASSPTGEAGEQYF.

This rearrangement joins TRBV7-8 to TRBJ2-7; possible D gene TRBD2, 5 bases. The germline CDR1 and CDR2 sequences are SGHVS and FQNEAQ. V shed 3 bases and J shed 0 bases, with 12 bases lying between them. CDR3 length: 15 residues. CDR3 residues: CASSLETGSSYEQYF. CDR3 bases: TGTGCCAGCAGCTTGGAGACGGGGAGCTCCTACGAGCAGTACTTC.

The V and J genes are TRBV7-9 and TRBJ2-1, with D perhaps matching TRBD1 (6 bases). CDR3 length: 16 amino acids. V lost 1 base to trimming and J lost 9 bases, with 19 bases between them. The germline CDR1 and CDR2 sequences are SEHNR and FQNEAQ (reference sequence). The CDR3 is CASSLEIRGNSFEQFF. DNA of the CDR3: TGTGCCAGCAGCTTAGAAATCAGGGGTAACTCGTTTGAGCAGTTCTTC.

This rearrangement joins TRBV5-4 to TRBJ2-3, with D perhaps matching TRBD1 (6 bases). This CDR3 spans 15 amino acids. Germline lookup yields CDR1 SGHNT and CDR2 YYREEE (reference sequence). The V and J ends lost 2 bases and 2 bases respectively, with 12 bases between them. The CDR3, as DNA: TGTGCCAGCAGCTTCGAGGGACATCCCACAGATACGCAGTATTTT. This sequence encodes CASSFEGHPTDTQYF.

The V gene is TRBV7-9, the J gene TRBJ2-7; 9 bases are a match to TRBD1. V shed 6 bases and J 0 bases; nucleotides not matched to a gene: 6. The CDR3 spans 15 residues. Germline values: CDR1 SEHNR, CDR2 FQNEAQ (reference sequence). CDR3 sequence (DNA): TGTGCCAGCAGTACAGGACAGGGGAGCTCCTACGAGCAGTACTTC. Translating it yields CASSTGQGSSYEQYF.

The V call is TRBV27, the J call TRBJ1-1, with 7 bases identical to TRBD1. CDR3 length: 14 residues. The J segment lost 0 bases and the V segment lost 5 bases, leaving 3 bases of the junction unmatched. The germline CDR1 and CDR2 sequences are MNHEY and SMNVEV (reference sequence). The DNA of the CDR3 is TGTGCCAGCAGTAACAGGGGAATGAACACTGAAGCTTTCTTT. Translated, it gives CASSNRGMNTEAFF.

In DNA form, the CDR3 reads TGTGCCAGCAGCCCGGACAGCTACCTCTCCTACGAGCAGTACTTC. This codes for CASSPDSYLSYEQYF. V is TRBV16 and J is TRBJ2-7; weak D call: TRBD1 (6 bases). In germline, CDR1 is KGHSY, CDR2 FQNENV. V lost 4 bases, J lost 0 bases, and 13 bases lay in between. The CDR3 length is 15 residues.

The chain carries TRBV29-1 and TRBJ2-7; D is ambiguous. The CDR3 totals 14 residues. The germline V and J ends were trimmed by 2 bases and 5 bases, with 16 bases remaining between them. The V gene's germline CDR1 is SQVTM and CDR2 ANQGSEA. The CDR3: CSVELRQSGNEQYF. CDR3 sequence (DNA): TGCAGCGTTGAACTCAGGCAGTCTGGAAACGAGCAGTACTTC.

The rearrangement links TRBV29-1 to TRBJ2-3, with a tentative D call TRBD1 (6 bases). Trimming stripped 8 bases from V and 4 bases from J, with 13 bases between. The CDR3 runs to 12 residues. Germline V gene sequence: CDR1 SQVTM, CDR2 ANQGSEA. Here the CDR3 reads CSSLWGPDTQYF. Here the CDR3 DNA reads TGCAGCTCCCTTTGGGGGCCAGATACGCAGTATTTT.